These T cell receptor beta chains were read from a single sample in a study of cytomegalovirus exposure and HLA in healthy donors. Assay used: immunoSEQ multiplex PCR; TCRdb lists only in-frame clones, some missing. The data contain 200,000 or so clones, 70% to 90% of them singletons. The specimen sequenced was PBMCs. The receptors were sampled from a woman aged 18-30 years in good health and CMV-seronegative. Each CDR3 is given with its conserved first and last residue. D genes are given only for firm matches. Rows may omit the clone size; those that give it use once, few, many or a size class.

.	TRBV27	TRBJ2-1	TRBD2	TGTGCCAGCAGTTTAGAGACTAGCGGGACAAGCCCTTCTTACAATGAGCAGTTCTTC	CASSLETSGTSPSYNEQFF
.	TRBV20-1	TRBJ2-5	.	TGCAGTGCGTTAGCGGCAGAGACCCAGTACTTC	CSALAAETQYF
.	TRBV15	TRBJ1-5	.	TGTGCCTTCGAGCCGGTGGCGGGACGCAATCAGCCCCAGCATTTT	CAFEPVAGRNQPQHF
.	TRBV5-1	TRBJ2-5	.	TGCGCCAGCAGATCGCGCATCCGGAGCTACCAAGAGACCCAGTACTTC	CASRSRIRSYQETQYF
few	TRBV7-9	TRBJ2-1	TRBD2	TGTGCCAGCATCCCGGGACTAGCGGGGGGAAGCTCCTACAATGAGCAGTTCTTC	CASIPGLAGGSSYNEQFF
.	TRBV9	TRBJ2-7	.	TGTGCCAGCAGCGTAGAGCGGTTCTCCTACGAGCAGTACTTC	CASSVERFSYEQYF
.	TRBV6-1	TRBJ2-1	TRBD2	TGTGCCAGCAGTGAAGAAACGGGAGGGGGCAATGAGCAGTTCTTC	CASSEETGGGNEQFF
.	TRBV6-1	TRBJ2-3	TRBD1	TGTGCCAGCATGGACAGGGCCCTCACAGATACGCAGTATTTT	CASMDRALTDTQYF
.	TRBV27	TRBJ2-1	.	TGTGCCAGCAGTTTCGGTCACTCCTACAATGAGCAGTTCTTC	CASSFGHSYNEQFF
.	TRBV7-9	TRBJ1-2	.	TGTGCCAGCAGCTTATCAGGGCTCCATGGCTACACCTTC	CASSLSGLHGYTF
.	TRBV5-8	TRBJ2-7	TRBD1	TGTGCCAGCAGCTGGACGCCGGGACAGGGACCATACGAGCAGTACTTC	CASSWTPGQGPYEQYF
.	TRBV28	TRBJ1-2	TRBD1	TGTGCCAGCAGTATACGGACAGGGTCTTACAATGGCTACACCTTC	CASSIRTGSYNGYTF
once	TRBV9	TRBJ2-5	TRBD1	TGTGCCAGCAGCGATAGGACAGGGGGCATTGAAGAGACCCAGTACTTC	CASSDRTGGIEETQYF
once	TRBV13	TRBJ2-5	.	TGTGCCAGCAGCTTATCCGGTGGGGGCGGAGAAGAGACCCAGTACTTC	CASSLSGGGGEETQYF
.	TRBV5-8	TRBJ1-1	.	TGTGCCAGCAGCTTGCGGGTATCGGGGAACACTGAAGCTTTCTTT	CASSLRVSGNTEAFF
.	TRBV7-6	TRBJ2-1	.	TGTGCCAGCAGCCAACAGGAGAGCTCCTACAATGAGCAGTTCTTC	CASSQQESSYNEQFF
.	TRBV15	TRBJ2-1	TRBD1	TGTGCCACCAGCAGACGGACAGGGTTGTCCTACAATGAGCAGTTCTTC	CATSRRTGLSYNEQFF
.	TRBV27	TRBJ2-7	TRBD1	TGTGCCAGCAGCACGACAGGGAGCTCCTACGAGCAGTACTTC	CASSTTGSSYEQYF
.	TRBV4-2	TRBJ1-1	TRBD1	TGTGCCAGCAGCCGGGAGGCGAGGGGGCCCGAAGCTTTCTTT	CASSREARGPEAFF
.	TRBV28	TRBJ1-5	.	TGTGCCAGCAGCCCTTCCGCCGGACAGCTCAATCAGCCCCAGCATTTT	CASSPSAGQLNQPQHF
.	TRBV7-6	TRBJ1-1	TRBD1	TGTGCCAGCAGACCACGGCAGGGGGCTGGCACTGAAGCTTTCTTT	CASRPRQGAGTEAFF
.	TRBV28	TRBJ2-3	TRBD2	TGTGCCAGCAGTTTTAGCGGGAGAACAGATACGCAGTATTTT	CASSFSGRTDTQYF
.	TRBV12-1	TRBJ2-7	.	TGTGCCAGCAGCTTTGACAGGGACCGGACCTACGAGCAGTACTTC	CASSFDRDRTYEQYF
.	TRBV11-1	TRBJ2-1	TRBD2	TGTGCCAGCAGCTTAGGGCGGGAGCTTCATGAGCAGTTCTTC	CASSLGRELHEQFF
.	TRBV19	TRBJ1-5	.	TGTGCCAGTAGTAATCCTGGTCTGGCTAGCAATCAGCCCCAGCATTTT	CASSNPGLASNQPQHF
.	TRBV13	TRBJ2-2	TRBD2	TGTGCCAGCAGCTTAATCCCCGGATTCGGACTAGCGTCGAACACCGGGGAGCTGTTTTTT	CASSLIPGFGLASNTGELFF
.	TRBV27	TRBJ2-7	TRBD1	TGTGCCAGCAACGATCGGACAGGTACCAACGAGCAGTACTTC	CASNDRTGTNEQYF
.	TRBV5-1	TRBJ2-1	TRBD1	TGCGCCAGCAGCTTGCGACAGGGGCTTGAGCAGTTCTTC	CASSLRQGLEQFF